The next 11 T cell receptor beta chains were all read from a single sample in a study of breast tumors, draining lymph nodes, adjacent tissues. TCRdb passed the multiplex PCR reads through MiXCR, listing each CDR3 protein once. In the table there are more than 10,000 distinct CDR3 sequences, roughly 70% of which are singletons. Sequenced sample: tumor-adjacent breast tissue. The receptors derive from a female donor with breast cancer. Some clones in this sample may be carry-over from other donors' samples.

This chain's CDR3 is CSAAIAGGRYEQFF. CDR3 nucleotides: TGCAGTGCTGCCATAGCGGGAGGGAGGTATGAGCAGTTCTTC. The chain employs TRBV20-1 and TRBJ2-1; 11 bases are a match to TRBD2. The trim removed 5 bases at V and 8 bases at J, leaving 8 bases unmatched. In germline, CDR1 is DFQATT, CDR2 SNEGSKA (reference sequence). There are 14 residues in the CDR3.

This clonotype is termed large. The DNA for the CDR3 is TGTGCCAGCAGCGCCGGGACAGGGAGGGGTGAAAAACTGTTTTTT. This gives the protein CASSAGTGRGEKLFF. This sequence joins TRBV7-9 and TRBJ1-4; the match to TRBD1 covers 9 bases. CDR3 length: 15 residues. Unmatched junction bases numbered 8, after V lost 5 bases and J lost 7 bases. CDR1 is SEHNR and CDR2 is FQNEAQ in the germline V gene (reference sequence).

The chain is built from TRBV27 and TRBJ2-5, with TRBD2 identical over 13 bases. Trimming took 10 bases from V and 5 from J; bases not matched to a gene: 19. Per the germline V gene, CDR1 is MNHEY and CDR2 is SMNVEV (reference sequence). The CDR3 contains 18 residues. CDR3 DNA: TGTGCCACCCGCAGGGGCGGAGGACTAGCGGGAGTGGGGGAGACCCAGTACTTC. This codes for CATRRGGGLAGVGETQYF.

This clonotype appeared a single time. V and J are TRBV11-3 and TRBJ2-2; D unresolved. Germline V gene sequence: CDR1 SGHNT, CDR2 YENEEA. CDR3 size: 13 residues. Trimming left V 0 bases short and J 4 bases short, with 3 bases between. CDR3 DNA: TGTGCCAGCAGCTTAGATTTCACCGGGGAGCTGTTTTTT. Translation: CASSLDFTGELFF.

The V and J genes are TRBV19 and TRBJ2-2; 7 bases are a match to TRBD2. J was trimmed by 4 bases and V by 7 bases; bases with no gene match: 9. The CDR3 sequence is 15 residues long. The germline V gene encodes CDR1 LNHDA and CDR2 SQIVND (reference sequence). For the CDR3, the DNA is TGTGCCAGTACCAAAAATCGCGGGGGCACCGGGGAGCTGTTTTTT. Its protein product is CASTKNRGGTGELFF.

The table lists this clonotype with a count of one. The rearrangement uses TRBV7-8 and TRBJ2-7; D might be TRBD1 (6 bases). V was cut by 6 bases and J by 1 base, with 13 bases left in between. The V gene's germline CDR1 is SGHVS and CDR2 FQNEAQ. There are 14 residues in the CDR3. The CDR3 reads CASRVRDTSYEQYF. The CDR3 DNA sequence: TGTGCCAGCAGAGTGAGGGACACTTCCTACGAGCAGTACTTC.

The genes are TRBV20-1 and TRBJ2-2, with TRBD2 matching over 13 bases. The CDR3 is 15 residues long. Trimming removed 6 bases from V and 5 bases from J; junction bases left unmatched: 6. The germline V gene encodes CDR1 DFQATT and CDR2 SNEGSKA (reference sequence). CDR3 residues: CSAGRLAGGTGELFF. CDR3 coding DNA: TGCAGTGCCGGCCGACTAGCGGGAGGAACCGGGGAGCTGTTTTTT.

A single count supports this clonotype. The chain uses TRBV15 and TRBJ2-3; 10 bases line up with TRBD1. Germline-derived CDR1 and CDR2 are LNHNV and YYDKDF (reference sequence). The CDR3 totals 16 residues. The J segment lost 4 bases and the V segment lost 5 bases, leaving 9 bases of the junction unmatched. This CDR3 is CATSQPGTGVPDTQYF. DNA for the CDR3: TGTGCCACCAGCCAGCCCGGGACAGGGGTTCCAGATACGCAGTATTTT. The full variable domain, its missing parts supplied by reference TRBV15 and TRBJ2-3, is DAMVIQNPRYQVTQFGKPVTLSCSQTLNHNVMYWYQQKSSQAPKLLFHYYDKDFNNEADTPDNFQSRRPNTSFCFLDIRSPGLGDTAMYLCATSQPGTGVPDTQYFGPGTRLTVL.

The chain links TRBV6-2 or TRBV6-3 to TRBJ2-5; D is undetermined. The CDR3 runs to 14 residues. Trimming left V 6 bases short and J 5 bases short, with 16 bases between. Per the germline V gene, CDR1 is MNHEY and CDR2 is SVGEGT. The CDR3 DNA sequence: TGTGCCAGCAGAGCCTGGATAGGCCGGGAGACCCAGTACTTC. Translation: CASRAWIGRETQYF.

Ten or more counts support this clonotype. This chain joins TRBV15 and TRBJ2-1; TRBD1 aligns across 8 bases. Germline CDR1 LNHNV, CDR2 YYDKDF (reference sequence). This CDR3 region has 14 residues. The V and J ends lost 5 bases and 3 bases, in that order; junction bases with no gene match: 3. The CDR3 sequence: CATSVGQGYNEQFF. In DNA, the CDR3 is TGTGCCACCAGCGTAGGACAGGGCTACAATGAGCAGTTCTTC. Looking up the rest from reference TRBV15 and TRBJ2-1 gives the full variable domain: DAMVIQNPRYQVTQFGKPVTLSCSQTLNHNVMYWYQQKSSQAPKLLFHYYDKDFNNEADTPDNFQSRRPNTSFCFLDIRSPGLGDTAMYLCATSVGQGYNEQFFGPGTRLTVL.

This clonotype was recorded many times. The DNA of the CDR3 is TGTGCCAGCAGCTTAAATGCAGGAGATGAGCAGTTCTTC. Translation: CASSLNAGDEQFF. The rearrangement uses TRBV7-6 and TRBJ2-1; unclear D gene. This CDR3 is built from 13 residues. Trimming took off 2 bases at V and 8 bases at J, with 10 bases between the two ends. Germline loops: CDR1 SGHVS, CDR2 FNYEAQ.